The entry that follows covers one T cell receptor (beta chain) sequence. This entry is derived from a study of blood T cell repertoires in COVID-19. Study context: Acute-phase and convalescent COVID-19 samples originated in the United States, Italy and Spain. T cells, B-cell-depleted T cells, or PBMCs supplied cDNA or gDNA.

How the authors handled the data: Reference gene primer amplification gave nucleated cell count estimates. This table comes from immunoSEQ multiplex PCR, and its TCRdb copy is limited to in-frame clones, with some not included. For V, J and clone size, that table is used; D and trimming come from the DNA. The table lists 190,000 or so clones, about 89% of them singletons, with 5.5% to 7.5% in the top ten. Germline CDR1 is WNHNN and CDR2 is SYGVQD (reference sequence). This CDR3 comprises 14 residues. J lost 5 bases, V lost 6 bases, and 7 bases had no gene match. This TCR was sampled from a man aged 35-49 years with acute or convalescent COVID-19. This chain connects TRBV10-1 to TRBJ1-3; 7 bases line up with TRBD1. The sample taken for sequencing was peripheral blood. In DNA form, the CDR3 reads TGCGCCAGCAGGGAGACAGGGTGTAGAAACACCATATATTTT. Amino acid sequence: CASRETGCRNTIYF.